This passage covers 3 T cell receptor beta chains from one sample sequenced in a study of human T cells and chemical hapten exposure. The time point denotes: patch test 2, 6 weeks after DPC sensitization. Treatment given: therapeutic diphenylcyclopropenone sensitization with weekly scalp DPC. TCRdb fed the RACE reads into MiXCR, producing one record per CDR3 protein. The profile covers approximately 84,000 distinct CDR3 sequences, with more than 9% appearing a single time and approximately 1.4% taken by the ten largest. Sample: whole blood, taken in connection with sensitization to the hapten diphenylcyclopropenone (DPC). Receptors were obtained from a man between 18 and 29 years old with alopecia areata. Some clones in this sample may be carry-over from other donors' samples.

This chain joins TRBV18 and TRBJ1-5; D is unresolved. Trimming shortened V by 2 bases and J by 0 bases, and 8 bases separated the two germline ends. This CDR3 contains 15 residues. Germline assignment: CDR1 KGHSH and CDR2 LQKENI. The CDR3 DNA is TGTGCCAGCTCACCATTTGCGGATAGCAATCAGCCCCAGCATTTT. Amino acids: CASSPFADSNQPQHF.

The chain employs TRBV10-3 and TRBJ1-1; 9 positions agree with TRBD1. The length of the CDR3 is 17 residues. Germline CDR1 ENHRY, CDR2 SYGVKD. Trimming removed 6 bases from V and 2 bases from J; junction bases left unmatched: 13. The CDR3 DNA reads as TGTGCCATCAGCGGACAGGGGCTCTTAGTTAGTAACACTGAAGCTTTCTTT. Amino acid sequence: CAISGQGLLVSNTEAFF.

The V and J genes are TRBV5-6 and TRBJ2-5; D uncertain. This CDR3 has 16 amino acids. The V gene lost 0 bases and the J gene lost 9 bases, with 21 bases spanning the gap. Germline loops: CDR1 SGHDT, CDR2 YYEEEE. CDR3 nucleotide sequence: TGTGCCAGCAGCTTGGGGCCAGTGGGGATACTAAGGGCCCAGTACTTC. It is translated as CASSLGPVGILRAQYF.